These T cell receptor beta chains were read from a single sample in a study of T-cell reconstitution after alpha-beta-depleted transplantation in children. TCRdb re-called the PCR reads through MiXCR, storing one row per CDR3 protein. The data show a few hundred thousand distinct CDR3 sequences, with 6% to 10% seen just once and approximately 9.6% held by the top ten. The sequences come from peripheral blood, collected 360 days after TCRalphabeta/CD19-depleted stem cell transplant. All receptors come from a female patient between 2 and 10 years old who had a stem cell transplant for Fanconi anemia, so the T cells may come from the graft donor. The CDR3 runs from the conserved cysteine through the conserved F or W. The D gene is left open where the match is weak. Some rows have no size entry. The others give once, few or many, or a class for an expanded clone.

J gene | CDR3 length | V gene | D gene | clone size | CDR3 DNA | CDR3 protein
TRBJ2-2 | 13 | TRBV7-9 | . | many | TGTGCCAGCAGCTTTTTGGAGACCGGGGAGCTGTTTTTT | CASSFLETGELFF
TRBJ2-1 | 15 | TRBV12-3/TRBV12-4 | TRBD2 | many | TGTGCCAGCAGCCTCGGACTAGCGGGGATCCATGAGCAGTTCTTC | CASSLGLAGIHEQFF
TRBJ1-6 | 15 | TRBV12-3/TRBV12-4 | . | . | TGTGCCAGCAGTTTCGCGTGGCAGGGTCGGTCACCCCTCCACTTT | CASSFAWQGRSPLHF
TRBJ2-5 | 14 | TRBV5-1 | TRBD1 | many | TGCGCCAGCAGCTTGAACAGGGGGCCGGAGACCCAGTACTTC | CASSLNRGPETQYF
TRBJ2-1 | 16 | TRBV20-1 | . | many | TGCAGTGCTAGTGAGGAGGACGCTAGCTCCTACAATGAGCAGTTCTTC | CSASEEDASSYNEQFF
TRBJ2-6 | 19 | TRBV5-1 | . | medium-sized | TGCGCCAGCAGCTTGGCCCGAACCGATGAGGTACCCGGGGCCAACGTCCTGACTTTC | CASSLARTDEVPGANVLTF
TRBJ2-3 | 14 | TRBV20-1 | . | many | TGCAGTGCTCTACACCGAGCGGGCCCAGATACGCAGTATTTT | CSALHRAGPDTQYF
TRBJ2-1 | 17 | TRBV9 | . | many | TGTGCCAGCAGCGTAGGTCTTAGCGCCAGCTCCTACAATGAGCAGTTCTTC | CASSVGLSASSYNEQFF
TRBJ2-5 | 13 | TRBV14 | . | . | TGTGCCAGCAGCCAAGATTTATACGAGACCCAGTACTTC | CASSQDLYETQYF
TRBJ2-1 | 17 | TRBV6-4 | TRBD2 | many | TGTGCCAGCAGTGACATACTGGGACTAGCTACAGTCGGGGAGCAGTTCTTC | CASSDILGLATVGEQFF
TRBJ1-1 | 13 | TRBV5-5 | TRBD1 | few | TGTGCCAGCAGCCACGCGGGGACAGAGGGAGCTTTCTTT | CASSHAGTEGAFF
TRBJ1-6 | 14 | TRBV3-1 | . | once | TGTGCCAGCCGCACTCAGGGCTATAATTCACCCCTCCACTTT | CASRTQGYNSPLHF
TRBJ2-5 | 15 | TRBV5-1 | TRBD1 | few | TGCGCCAGCAGCGACCCACAGGGGGCCGGGGAGACCCAGTACTTC | CASSDPQGAGETQYF
TRBJ2-5 | 14 | TRBV18 | . | few | TGTGCCAGCCGACCACAGGGATGGGTGGAGACCCAGTACTTC | CASRPQGWVETQYF
TRBJ2-3 | 17 | TRBV12-5 | TRBD2 | many | TGTGCTAGTGGTTTTCAGACTAGCGGGAGGTATGCAGATACGCAGTATTTT | CASGFQTSGRYADTQYF
TRBJ2-5 | 15 | TRBV7-6 | . | . | TGTGCCAGCAGCCGTACCCCACTGGTTGAGGAGACCCAGTACTTC | CASSRTPLVEETQYF
TRBJ2-2 | 15 | TRBV7-6 | . | many | TGTGCCAGCAGCTTAGGGCAAGGCGATACCGGGGAGCTGTTTTTT | CASSLGQGDTGELFF
TRBJ1-1 | 14 | TRBV4-3 | . | many | TGCGCCAGCAGCCCTTTATACGAGGGCACTGAAGCTTTCTTT | CASSPLYEGTEAFF
TRBJ2-1 | 19 | TRBV4-2 | TRBD1 | few | TGTGCCAGCAGCCAAGATTTTAAGGCGCAGGGGGCGCTCTACAATGAGCAGTTCTTC | CASSQDFKAQGALYNEQFF
TRBJ2-3 | 17 | TRBV4-3 | TRBD2 | many | TGCGCCAGCAGCCAATCTCCCTTCGCGGGGGAAACAGATACGCAGTATTTT | CASSQSPFAGETDTQYF
TRBJ1-1 | 13 | TRBV18 | . | many | TGTGCCAGCTCACCGGGGATGAACACTGAAGCTTTCTTT | CASSPGMNTEAFF
TRBJ2-1 | 17 | TRBV5-1 | TRBD2 | many | TGCGCCAGCGCCTGGCTAGCGGGGGCGAGATCCTACAATGAGCAGTTCTTC | CASAWLAGARSYNEQFF
TRBJ1-1 | 12 | TRBV10-3 | . | many | TGTGCCTCAGGGTGGGGGAACACTGAAGCTTTCTTT | CASGWGNTEAFF
TRBJ2-3 | 14 | TRBV28 | . | few | TGTGCCAGCATCGATGCGGGGTTCACAGATACGCAGTATTTT | CASIDAGFTDTQYF
TRBJ2-7 | 12 | TRBV6-2/TRBV6-3 | . | few | TGTGCCAGCAGTTATTCACGGGGCGAGCAGTACTTC | CASSYSRGEQYF
TRBJ1-5 | 15 | TRBV2 | . | . | TGTGCCAGCAGAAACCTGGAACTAATCGGTCAGCCCCAGCATTTT | CASRNLELIGQPQHF
TRBJ2-7 | 14 | TRBV5-1 | . | many | TGCGCCAGCAGCTTGGAGGGACGAACGATCGAGCAGTACTTC | CASSLEGRTIEQYF
TRBJ2-1 | 12 | TRBV4-2 | . | many | TGTGCCAGCAGCCTAGGATCTGGTGAGCAGTTCTTC | CASSLGSGEQFF
TRBJ2-3 | 17 | TRBV20-1 | TRBD2 | . | TGCAGTGCTAGAGCCCCCCGGGGGGGGGTTGAATCGGATACGCAGTATTTT | CSARAPRGGVESDTQYF
TRBJ1-1 | 13 | TRBV7-9 | . | many | TGTGCCAGCAGCTTAGTAGGCTCTCCAGTGGCTTTCTTT | CASSLVGSPVAFF
TRBJ1-2 | 14 | TRBV5-1 | . | many | TGCGCCAGCAGCTTGGGGCTTCTCCGCTATGGCTACACCTTC | CASSLGLLRYGYTF
TRBJ1-6 | 12 | TRBV27 | . | many | TGTGCCAGCAGGACAGAGTTTTCACCCCTCCACTTT | CASRTEFSPLHF
TRBJ2-7 | 15 | TRBV20-1 | TRBD2 | . | TGCAGTGCTAGAGAGGACCCGGGACTAGGCTACGAGCAGTACTTC | CSAREDPGLGYEQYF
TRBJ2-2 | 17 | TRBV28 | . | few | TGTGCCAGCAGTTTTTTTAGTTCGTTCCCCAACACCGGGGAGCTGTTTTTT | CASSFFSSFPNTGELFF
TRBJ2-7 | 18 | TRBV9 | TRBD1 | many | TGTGCCAGCAGCGTAGCTCCGAACCTCGACAGGGGCAACTCCGAGCAGTACTTC | CASSVAPNLDRGNSEQYF
TRBJ2-7 | 13 | TRBV5-6 | . | . | TGTGCCAGCAGCTTGGCAGGTCCCAGCGAGCAGTACTTC | CASSLAGPSEQYF
TRBJ2-3 | 13 | TRBV10-3 | . | many | TGTGCCATCAGTGAGAGCCCTACGGATACGCAGTATTTT | CAISESPTDTQYF
TRBJ1-2 | 14 | TRBV20-1 | TRBD1 | . | TGCAGTGCTTCCCGGACAGGGGAAAACTATGGCTACACCTTC | CSASRTGENYGYTF
TRBJ2-1 | 15 | TRBV11-2 | TRBD1 | many | TGTGCCAGCAGCTTGCCATGGGACAGGGACAATGAGCAGTTCTTC | CASSLPWDRDNEQFF
TRBJ2-7 | 13 | TRBV7-9 | . | . | TGTGCCAGCAGCTTACCTAGTGTGTACGAGCAGTACTTC | CASSLPSVYEQYF
TRBJ1-6 | 15 | TRBV6-5 | . | many | TGTGCCAGCAGTTCGGAGACAGGCTATAATTCACCCCTCCACTTT | CASSSETGYNSPLHF